This T cell receptor (beta chain) was sequenced during a study of T cell changes during pregnancy in multiple sclerosis. Sequenced by immunoSEQ multiplex PCR; TCRdb stores in-frame clones only, minus some. The sample includes 35,000 or so clones, just over 90% of them seen just once. Germline CDR1 is SGHNT and CDR2 is YYREEE (reference sequence). CDR3 length: 15 residues. The V gene end was trimmed by 4 bases and the J gene end by 5 bases; junction bases not matched to a gene: 10. Sequences were derived from CD4+ T cells from peripheral blood mononuclear cells, sampled in the first trimester of pregnancy. The receptor's source is a female donor with multiple sclerosis, enrolled in a pregnancy study. The chain combines TRBV5-4 with TRBJ2-5, with 8 bases identical to TRBD1. In DNA form, the CDR3 reads TGTGCCAGCAGCCAGACAGGGGAGAGGTGGGAGACCCAGTACTTC. Protein sequence: CASSQTGERWETQYF.